A selection of T cell receptor beta chains follows, all from one sample in a study of graft-versus-host responses after intestinal transplantation. Clones were read by immunoSEQ multiplex PCR, and TCRdb kept only the in-frame ones, dropping some. The sample includes 84,000 or so clones, about four fifths of them seen just once. These receptors have no known antigen. The sample in question was unstimulated CD4+ T cells sorted from spleen or lymph node cells, obtained before intestinal transplant. All receptors come from a human donor who received an intestinal transplant. CDR3s include the opening cysteine and the closing phenylalanine or tryptophan. The order of the fields is V gene, clone size, J gene, D gene, CDR3 DNA, CDR3 protein. D genes are given only for firm matches. Where a row states a size, it is once, few, many or the class of an expanded clone; other rows omit it.

>TRBV15|-|TRBJ1-2|TRBD1
TGTGCCACCGGCAGAGATCTGACAGGGGGCTACTATGGCTACACCTTC
CATGRDLTGGYYGYTF
>TRBV2|-|TRBJ1-4|-
TGTGCCAGCAGTGCCGAGGGTGACAAGGTTGAAAAACTGTTTTTT
CASSAEGDKVEKLFF
>TRBV11-2|-|TRBJ1-3|-
TGTGCCAGCAGCTTAGAGGCAGGCAACACCATATATTTT
CASSLEAGNTIYF
>TRBV6-6|once|TRBJ2-2|TRBD2
TGTGCCAGCAGTTTCGGTAGCGGGAGCTTCACCGGGGAGCTGTTTTTT
CASSFGSGSFTGELFF
>TRBV11-1|-|TRBJ1-1|-
TGTGCCAGCAGCTTAGGACGTGGACAGTCTGAAGCTTTCTTT
CASSLGRGQSEAFF
>TRBV6-5|-|TRBJ2-5|TRBD2
TGTGCCAGCAGTTACTCGGGACTAGCGGGGGGAGAGACCCAGTACTTC
CASSYSGLAGGETQYF
>TRBV18|few|TRBJ2-1|-
TGTGCCAGCTCACCACCGACGAGGAGCTCCTACAATGAGCAGTTCTTC
CASSPPTRSSYNEQFF
>TRBV5-6|-|TRBJ2-1|TRBD2
TGTGCCAGCATTTTAGGGACTAACAATGAGCAGTTCTTC
CASILGTNNEQFF
>TRBV6-5|-|TRBJ2-7|TRBD1
TGTGCCAGCAGCACGGGGGGGACAGGGGCCTACGAGCAGTACTTC
CASSTGGTGAYEQYF
>TRBV20-1|-|TRBJ2-1|-
TGCAGTGCTAGTCTAGGGGATGAGCAGTTCTTC
CSASLGDEQFF
>TRBV11-2|-|TRBJ2-7|TRBD1
TGTGCCAGCAGCTCGGCCCAGGACAGGGGAGCCTACGAGCAGTACTTC
CASSSAQDRGAYEQYF
>TRBV28|-|TRBJ2-1|-
TGTGCCAGCAGTTTAGGGGGGGGGCCAAATGAGCAGTTCTTC
CASSLGGGPNEQFF
>TRBV7-9|-|TRBJ1-1|-
TGTGCCAGCAGCCCCCTTCGGGGGACTGAAGCTTTCTTT
CASSPLRGTEAFF
>TRBV29-1|-|TRBJ2-7|-
TGCAGCGTTGGGAGTTCCCACGAGCAGTACTTC
CSVGSSHEQYF
>TRBV28|-|TRBJ2-5|TRBD2
TGTGCCAGCAGTTTTCTGACTAGCGGGACGGAGACCCAGTACTTC
CASSFLTSGTETQYF
>TRBV5-1|-|TRBJ2-5|-
TGCGCCAGCAGTGGGCAGGGCCAAGAGACCCAGTACTTC
CASSGQGQETQYF
>TRBV18|-|TRBJ2-7|TRBD2
TGTGCCAGCTCACCACCTGGTTCAGGACTAGCGGGACACGAGCAGTACTTC
CASSPPGSGLAGHEQYF
>TRBV28|-|TRBJ2-3|TRBD2
TGTGCCAGCAGTTCCAGCGGGAGAGCCGGAGATACGCAGTATTTT
CASSSSGRAGDTQYF
>TRBV11-2|-|TRBJ2-5|-
TGTGCCAGCAGCTTAGAGGGGCTCTTAGGGGAGACCCAGTACTTC
CASSLEGLLGETQYF
>TRBV2|-|TRBJ2-5|-
TGTGCCAGCAGTGAAGAGCGCCGGGAGACCCAGTACTTC
CASSEERRETQYF
>TRBV28|-|TRBJ2-5|-
TGTGCCAGCAGTTTCTCGAGGGAGACCCAGTACTTC
CASSFSRETQYF
>TRBV6-1|-|TRBJ2-7|TRBD2
TGTGCCAGCAATGAGAATGCGGGAGTTCCCCCACCAGAATCCTACGAGCAGTACTTC
CASNENAGVPPPESYEQYF
>TRBV7-2|-|TRBJ2-6|-
TGTGCCAGCAGCTCCTTCTCTGGGGCCAACGTCCTGACTTTC
CASSSFSGANVLTF
>TRBV27|-|TRBJ1-2|TRBD1
TGTGCCAGCAAGAGCCTGGGACAGTCCTATGGCTACACCTTC
CASKSLGQSYGYTF
>TRBV5-1|-|TRBJ2-5|TRBD1
TGCGCCAGCAGCTCGGGACAGCAGCTAGAGACCCAGTACTTC
CASSSGQQLETQYF
>TRBV10-1|-|TRBJ1-1|TRBD1
TGCGCCAGCAGTGGACAGGGTGTCTTAGAAGCTTTCTTT
CASSGQGVLEAFF
>TRBV6-5|-|TRBJ2-1|-
TGTGCCAGCAGTTACTCGAGAGGCTACAATGAGCAGTTCTTC
CASSYSRGYNEQFF
>TRBV6-1|-|TRBJ2-3|-
TGTGCCAGCAGTAAACAGGGACGGTTCACAGATACGCAGTATTTT
CASSKQGRFTDTQYF
>TRBV15|-|TRBJ2-1|TRBD2
TGTGCCACCAGCTACCGACTAGCGCGGCGTTTGAATGAGCAGTTCTTC
CATSYRLARRLNEQFF
>TRBV6-5|-|TRBJ2-2|-
TGTGCCAGCAGTTACTTTTTTGAGTTTGATACTGGGGAGCTGTTTTTT
CASSYFFEFDTGELFF
>TRBV2|-|TRBJ2-2|-
TGTGCCAGCAGAGACGCTTCTCTAAGCGACCGAGACACCGGGGAGCTGTTTTTT
CASRDASLSDRDTGELFF
>TRBV7-8|-|TRBJ2-7|-
TGTGCCAGCAGCTTAGGTATACGCCAGCGGGACGAGCAGTACTTC
CASSLGIRQRDEQYF
>TRBV5-1|-|TRBJ2-7|TRBD1
TGCGCCAGCAGCACTCCCGGGACAGGGCGCAATTACGAGCAGTACTTC
CASSTPGTGRNYEQYF
>TRBV7-9|few|TRBJ2-7|-
TGTGCCAGCAGCTTAGGGGGCGGCTCAGGTGAGCAGTACTTC
CASSLGGGSGEQYF
>TRBV5-1|once|TRBJ2-5|-
TGCGCCAGCAGCTTGGGACAGCCCCAAGAGACCCAGTACTTC
CASSLGQPQETQYF
>TRBV7-8|-|TRBJ2-7|TRBD2
TGTGCCAGCAGAATTACCGGACTAGCAAACCACTACGAGCAGTACTTC
CASRITGLANHYEQYF